A selection of T cell receptor beta chains follows, all from one sample in a study of T cell responses to AZD1222 COVID-19 vaccine. Repertoires were generated with immunoSEQ multiplex PCR, while TCRdb's copy carries only in-frame clones and drops some. The sample has about 94,000 clones; roughly 90% are singletons. This sample comprised peripheral blood, obtained 28 days after the second AZD1222 dose. Receptors originate from an adult who received the AZD1222 COVID-19 vaccine. The CDR3 runs from the conserved cysteine through the conserved F or W. The D gene is left open where the match is weak. Clone size is given for some rows only: seen once, a few or many times, or a class if the clone is expanded.

v_call	j_call	d_call	clone_size	cdr3_nt	cdr3_aa
TRBV6-4	TRBJ1-1	-	-	TGTGCCACTAAGGCTAGGGCTGGGCATATGAACACTGAAGCTTTCTTT	CATKARAGHMNTEAFF
TRBV6-2/TRBV6-3	TRBJ1-4	TRBD1	-	TGTGCCAGCAGTTTGCCCGGGACAGGAAATGAAAAACTGTTTTTT	CASSLPGTGNEKLFF
TRBV5-8	TRBJ1-2	-	-	TGTGCCAGCAGCTTGGGAAAGGTAGACTATGGCTACACCTTC	CASSLGKVDYGYTF
TRBV12-3/TRBV12-4	TRBJ1-1	-	-	TGTGCCAGCAGTTTACAGGGGCACACTGAAGCTTTCTTT	CASSLQGHTEAFF
TRBV19	TRBJ1-1	-	-	TGTGCCAGTAGTTTTCTAGGACACCACACTGAAGCTTTCTTT	CASSFLGHHTEAFF
TRBV11-3	TRBJ2-7	TRBD1	-	TGTGCCAGCAGCTTGGATGACAGGGGTGCCTACGAGCAGTACTTC	CASSLDDRGAYEQYF
TRBV4-2	TRBJ1-1	-	-	TGTGCCAGCAGCCAAGTACCAGGGCTAAAAAACACTGAAGCTTTCTTT	CASSQVPGLKNTEAFF
TRBV6-1	TRBJ2-3	TRBD2	-	TGTGCCAGCAGTGAAGCGGTAGCGGGGGGGCGATGGGATACGCAGTATTTT	CASSEAVAGGRWDTQYF
TRBV19	TRBJ1-2	-	-	TGTGCCAGTAGTATTGGTCAGGGTGATGGCTACACCTTC	CASSIGQGDGYTF
TRBV27	TRBJ2-2	-	-	TGTGCCAGCAGTTCCCCCCTGGAGGCAACCGGGGAGCTGTTTTTT	CASSSPLEATGELFF
TRBV4-2	TRBJ1-5	-	-	TGTGCCAGCAGCCAATTTCAAGGTAGCAATCAGCCCCAGCATTTT	CASSQFQGSNQPQHF
TRBV4-1	TRBJ2-7	TRBD1	-	TGCGCCAGCAGCCCATTGACAGGGGGCCTTCTCTCCTACGAGCAGTACTTC	CASSPLTGGLLSYEQYF
TRBV7-6	TRBJ2-1	TRBD1	-	TGTGCCAGCAGCCCCCGGGACAGATCCAATGAGCAGTTCTTC	CASSPRDRSNEQFF
TRBV13	TRBJ2-7	-	-	TGTGCCAGCAGCTTAGGGCCCCCGACCTACGAGCAGTACTTC	CASSLGPPTYEQYF
TRBV11-2	TRBJ2-2	TRBD1	few	TGTGCCAGCAGCTTAGGGACTCGACAGGGGGCTAAATCCGGGGAGCTGTTTTTT	CASSLGTRQGAKSGELFF
TRBV9	TRBJ2-7	TRBD2	-	TGTGCCAGCAGCGCGAGAAGCGGGAGCTACGAGCAGTACTTC	CASSARSGSYEQYF
TRBV11-3	TRBJ1-1	-	-	TGTGCCAGCAGCTTAGGAGGCTCGAACACTGAAGCTTTCTTT	CASSLGGSNTEAFF